Following are 22 T cell receptor beta chains from one sample sequenced in a study of cytomegalovirus exposure and HLA in healthy donors. Both 60 Vbeta primers and 13 Jbeta primers went into the PCR. TCRdb's copy holds only in-frame clones and misses some; the assay was immunoSEQ multiplex PCR. The data contain 90,000 to 130,000 clones, 86% of them singletons. The sequenced material came from PBMCs. The receptors come from a man aged 40-49 years in good health and CMV-seronegative.

The V call is TRBV7-9, the J call TRBJ1-2; no clear D. The germline CDR1 and CDR2 sequences are SEHNR and FQNEAQ (reference sequence). V lost 11 bases, J lost 0 bases, and 10 bases lay in between. The CDR3 contains 12 residues. As DNA, the CDR3 is TGTGCCCTAGCAAGCTCTAACTATGGCTACACCTTC. Translated, it gives CALASSNYGYTF.

The V gene is TRBV6-1, the J gene TRBJ1-2; TRBD1 matches 11 bases. This CDR3 is 14 amino acids long. The germline V gene has CDR1 MNHNS and CDR2 SASEGT. V shed 5 bases and J 5 bases; nucleotides not matched to a gene: 4. The CDR3 region is CASSLGQGAYGYTF. Here the CDR3 DNA reads TGTGCCAGCAGTTTAGGACAGGGGGCATATGGCTACACCTTC.

The V gene is TRBV7-2, the J gene TRBJ1-4; D gene uncertain. The CDR3 loop spans 15 amino acids. Per germline, CDR1 SGHTA and CDR2 FQGNSA. Trimming cost V 1 base and J 8 bases, with 14 bases left between them. CDR3 residues: CASSLDSGIREKLFF. DNA of the CDR3: TGTGCCAGCAGCTTAGACTCGGGAATCCGGGAAAAACTGTTTTTT.

The chain employs TRBV6-1 and TRBJ1-5; TRBD1 aligns across 8 bases. V lost 2 bases, J lost 7 bases, and 4 bases stayed unmatched. CDR1 and CDR2 (germline): MNHNS, SASEGT. CDR3 length: 14 residues. As DNA, the CDR3 is TGTGCCAGCAGTGAACAGGGGGCCAGGCAGCCCCAGCATTTT. It yields the protein CASSEQGARQPQHF.

The chain uses TRBV7-9 and TRBJ1-2; possible D gene TRBD1, 6 bases. There are 12 residues in the CDR3. CDR1 and CDR2 (germline): SEHNR, FQNEAQ (reference sequence). Trimming pared 5 bases from V and 9 bases from J, leaving 13 bases between. The CDR3 sequence is CASSINRVSYTF. In DNA form, the CDR3 reads TGTGCCAGCAGCATCAACAGGGTGAGCTACACCTTC. The full variable domain, with the rest looked up from reference TRBV7-9 and TRBJ1-2, is DTGVSQNPRHKITKRGQNVTFRCDPISEHNRLYWYRQTLGQGPEFLTYFQNEAQLEKSRLLSDRFSAERPKGSFSTLEIQRTEQGDSAMYLCASSINRVSYTFGSGTRLTVV.

V gene TRBV2 combines with J gene TRBJ1-1; no clear D. The CDR3 is 15 residues long. Germline-derived CDR1 and CDR2 are SNHLY and FYNNEI. V lost 6 bases to trimming and J lost 7 bases, with 21 bases between them. The CDR3 reads CASRSSVGTKSEAFF. Written as DNA, the CDR3 is TGTGCCAGCAGATCATCAGTTGGCACCAAAAGTGAAGCTTTCTTT.

The chain employs TRBV5-4 and TRBJ2-3; 12 bases line up with TRBD2. The germline V gene has CDR1 SGHNT and CDR2 YYREEE (reference sequence). Trimming removed 0 bases from V and 3 bases from J; junction bases left unmatched: 8. The CDR3 loop spans 18 amino acids. The CDR3: CASSLAGLAGGRTDTQYF. The CDR3 DNA is TGTGCCAGCAGCTTGGCAGGGCTAGCGGGGGGGCGGACAGATACGCAGTATTTT.

This clone was observed once. The V and J genes are TRBV6-5 and TRBJ2-1, with a possible D match to TRBD1 (6 bases). V gave up 6 bases and J gave up 4 bases, with 13 bases separating them. This CDR3 has 14 residues. CDR1 and CDR2 (germline): MNHEY, SVGAGI. The CDR3 sequence is CASRERGQYNEQFF. CDR3 DNA: TGTGCCAGCAGGGAAAGAGGACAGTACAATGAGCAGTTCTTC.

The chain couples TRBV15 to TRBJ1-2, with D perhaps TRBD1 (5 bases). The germline CDR1 and CDR2 sequences are LNHNV and YYDKDF (reference sequence). The CDR3 covers 14 residues. V lost 2 bases to trimming and J lost 7 bases, with 14 bases between them. This CDR3 is CATSRSRDYSGYTF. CDR3 bases: TGTGCCACCAGCAGAAGCAGGGACTATAGTGGCTACACCTTC.

This chain connects TRBV5-1 to TRBJ2-1; the D gene is possibly TRBD1 (7 bases). The CDR3 loop spans 13 amino acids. CDR1 SGHRS and CDR2 YFSETQ come from the germline V gene. V was shortened by 6 bases and J by 7 bases, with 14 bases between the two germline ends. For the CDR3, the DNA is TGCGCCAGCAAATTCCCAGGGGGGAATGAGCAGTTCTTC. Protein: CASKFPGGNEQFF.

The chain is built from TRBV5-4 and TRBJ2-7; D remains unclear. CDR1 SGHNT and CDR2 YYREEE come from the germline V gene (reference sequence). V was trimmed by 0 bases and J by 3 bases, leaving 16 bases between them. The CDR3 spans 16 residues. In DNA, the CDR3 is TGTGCCAGCAGCTTGGGATCCTGGTACGGAGACTACGAGCAGTACTTC. Residues: CASSLGSWYGDYEQYF.

The chain has TRBV6-5 and TRBJ2-5; 8 positions agree with TRBD1. Germline V gene data show CDR1 as MNHEY and CDR2 as SVGAGI. The CDR3 runs to 14 residues. V was clipped by 8 bases and J by 5 bases; unmatched bases: 10. The CDR3 DNA follows: TGTGCCAGCGGTCGCAGGGGGCATTCGGAGACCCAGTACTTC. This gives the protein CASGRRGHSETQYF.

This chain links TRBV6-1 with TRBJ1-6; D may be TRBD1 (5 bases). This CDR3 region has 15 residues. V was pared by 2 bases and J by 8 bases, with 13 bases between. Looked up from germline, CDR1 is MNHNS and CDR2 is SASEGT. The CDR3 DNA follows: TGTGCCAGCAGTGAATCGGGGACTCATTATTCACCCCTCCACTTT. Residues: CASSESGTHYSPLHF.

This clone was seen once. The V call is TRBV9, the J call TRBJ1-3; weak D call: TRBD1 (6 bases). Germline-derived CDR1 and CDR2 are SGDLS and YYNGEE. Trimming removed 0 bases at V and 2 bases at J, with 9 bases between. The CDR3 has 15 residues. The CDR3 loop reads CASSVDAGAGNTIYF. CDR3 nucleotide sequence: TGTGCCAGCAGCGTAGATGCAGGGGCTGGAAACACCATATATTTT.

This CDR3 is CASKFGVDGNQPQHF. The CDR3, as DNA: TGTGCCAGCAAGTTCGGAGTCGATGGCAATCAGCCCCAGCATTTT. The chain recombines TRBV6-1 with TRBJ1-5, with D unresolved. V was cut by 7 bases and J by 2 bases, with 15 bases left in between. The CDR3 is made up of 15 amino acids. In germline, CDR1 is MNHNS, CDR2 SASEGT.

The chain uses TRBV29-1 and TRBJ2-7; 13 nucleotides match TRBD2. V shed 3 bases and J 4 bases; nucleotides not matched to a gene: 0. CDR1 and CDR2 (germline): SQVTM, ANQGSEA. The CDR3 is 13 residues long. The CDR3 is CSVEGLAGYEQYF. The CDR3 nucleotides read TGCAGCGTTGAGGGACTAGCGGGGTACGAGCAGTACTTC.

A single count supports this clone. The gene calls are TRBV2 and TRBJ2-5; D is possibly TRBD1 (5 bases). Trimming took off 4 bases at V and 4 bases at J, with 7 bases between the two ends. Germline CDR1 and CDR2: SNHLY and FYNNEI. This CDR3 has 12 residues. This CDR3 is CASSGTRETQYF. The CDR3 DNA is TGTGCCAGCAGTGGGACAAGAGAGACCCAGTACTTC.

The V call is TRBV30, the J call TRBJ1-5; D possibly corresponds to TRBD1 (5 bases). The V end lost 4 bases, the J end lost 3 bases, and 10 bases lay between the germline ends. Germline values: CDR1 GTSNPN, CDR2 SVGIG (reference sequence). The CDR3 totals 13 residues. The CDR3 DNA is TGTGCCTGGAAACAGGCGATCAATCAGCCCCAGCATTTT. This encodes CAWKQAINQPQHF. The full variable domain, completed using reference TRBV30 and TRBJ1-5, is SQTIHQWPATLVQPVGSPLSLECTVEGTSNPNLYWYRQAAGRGLQLLFYSVGIGQISSEVPQNLSASRPQDRQFILSSKKLLLSDSGFYLCAWKQAINQPQHFGDGTRLSIL.

The chain recombines TRBV6-5 with TRBJ1-4, with D maybe TRBD1 (6 bases). V gave up 1 base and J gave up 7 bases, with 13 bases separating them. The germline gives CDR1 MNHEY, CDR2 SVGAGI. CDR3 length equals 15 residues. CDR3 region: CASSYLRQGSEKLFF. In nucleotides, the CDR3 is TGTGCCAGCAGTTACTTGCGGCAGGGGAGTGAAAAACTGTTTTTT.

This chain joins TRBV7-9 and TRBJ1-2; TRBD1 aligns across 8 bases. The CDR3 totals 14 residues. V was clipped by 3 bases and J by 2 bases; unmatched bases: 2. Germline CDR1 is SEHNR and CDR2 is FQNEAQ (reference sequence). The CDR3 DNA reads as TGTGCCAGCAGCTTTGGACAGGGCAACTATGGCTACACCTTC. This sequence encodes CASSFGQGNYGYTF.

This chain connects TRBV6-1 to TRBJ2-2; no clear D. The germline V and J ends were trimmed by 8 bases and 1 base, with 5 bases remaining between them. The CDR3 is 12 residues long. The V gene's germline CDR1 is MNHNS and CDR2 SASEGT. The CDR3 spells CASWRNTGELFF. Here the CDR3 DNA reads TGTGCCAGCTGGAGGAACACCGGGGAGCTGTTTTTT.

As to this clone: This sample includes further DNA sequences coding for the same CDR3. The V and J genes are TRBV28 and TRBJ1-1, with D maybe TRBD1 (5 bases). Between the trimmed V and J ends, which lost 7 bases and 8 bases, there was a span of 23 bases. CDR1 is MDHEN and CDR2 is SYDVKM in the germline V gene. The CDR3 has 15 amino acids. The CDR3, as DNA: TGTGCCAGCACACCCCCGCGGCAGGGAATCACCGAAGCTTTCTTT. Its translation: CASTPPRQGITEAFF.